This T cell receptor beta chain stems from a study of OX40 agonist ivuxolimab in advanced cancers. The ends were cut back, 8 bases at V and 1 base at J, with 17 bases in the middle. Looked up from germline, CDR1 is MNHEY and CDR2 is SMNVEV (reference sequence). The CDR3 is made up of 15 amino acids. TCRdb keeps only in-frame clones here, not all; method: immunoSEQ multiplex PCR. The top ten clones hold 1.5% to 2% of a sample with some 90,000 clones, about 89% of them seen once. The receptor was derived from an adult with an advanced solid tumor such as melanoma, head and neck, liver or kidney cancer. V is TRBV27 and J is TRBJ1-2, with TRBD1 as a possible D gene (5 bases). The sample in question was CD4+ or CD8+ T cells sorted from blood, obtained in a trial of the OX40 agonist ivuxolimab. DNA for the CDR3: TGTGCCAGCGCGCGGGGCTCGACATTTAACTATGGCTACACCTTC. This encodes CASARGSTFNYGYTF.